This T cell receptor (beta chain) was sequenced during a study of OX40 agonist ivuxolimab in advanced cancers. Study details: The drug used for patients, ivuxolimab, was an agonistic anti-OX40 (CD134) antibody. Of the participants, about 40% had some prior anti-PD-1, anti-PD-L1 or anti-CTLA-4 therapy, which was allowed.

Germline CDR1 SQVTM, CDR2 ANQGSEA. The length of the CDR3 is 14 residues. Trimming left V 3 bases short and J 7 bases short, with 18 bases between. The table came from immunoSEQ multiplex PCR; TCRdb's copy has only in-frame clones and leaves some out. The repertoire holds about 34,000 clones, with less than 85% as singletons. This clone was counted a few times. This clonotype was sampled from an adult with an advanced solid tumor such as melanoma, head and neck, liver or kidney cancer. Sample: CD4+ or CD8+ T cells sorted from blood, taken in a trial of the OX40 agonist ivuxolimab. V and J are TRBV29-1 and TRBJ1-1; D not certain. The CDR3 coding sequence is TGCAGCGTTGATGGGCCGACGTCCACGGGTGAAGCTTTCTTT. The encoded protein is CSVDGPTSTGEAFF.